The next 21 T cell receptor beta chains were all read from a single sample in a study of T-cell reconstitution after alpha-beta-depleted transplantation in children. Whole-study findings and limits: From newly produced T cells came most of the T-cell counts and diversity one year after transplant.

During its preparation, the TCRbeta library received unique molecular identifiers. TCRdb passed the PCR reads through MiXCR, listing each CDR3 protein once. The sample holds 250,000 to 300,000 distinct CDR3 sequences, about 7.3% seen once. No antigen has been identified for these receptors. Sample: peripheral blood, taken 360 days after TCRalphabeta/CD19-depleted stem cell transplant. The receptor set was obtained from a female patient aged 2-15 years who had a stem cell transplant for Fanconi anemia, so the T cells may come from the graft donor.

This clonotype appeared many times. The chain joins TRBV29-1 to TRBJ2-7; D unclear. V lost 7 bases and J 4 bases, leaving 14 bases between the germline ends. The CDR3 spans 12 residues. The germline CDR1 and CDR2 sequences are SQVTM and ANQGSEA. CDR3 protein: CSARLSAYEQYF. The CDR3, as DNA: TGCAGCGCAAGACTGTCTGCGTACGAGCAGTACTTC.

This chain connects TRBV11-1 to TRBJ1-1; D is perhaps TRBD1 (5 bases). The germline V and J ends were trimmed by 5 bases and 4 bases, with 23 bases remaining between them. The CDR3 runs to 17 residues. Germline V gene sequence: CDR1 SGHAT, CDR2 FQDESV (reference sequence). This CDR3 reads CASSLGRGIIEGTEAFF. The DNA for the CDR3 is TGTGCCAGCAGCCTGGGGCGGGGCATTATTGAGGGCACTGAAGCTTTCTTT.

This clonotype was recorded many times. The V call is TRBV24-1, the J call TRBJ2-1; D may be TRBD2 (7 bases). This CDR3 spans 15 amino acids. Germline lookup yields CDR1 KGHDR and CDR2 SFDVKD. The V and J ends lost 5 bases and 7 bases respectively, with 17 bases between them. The CDR3 here is CATSVGGGAENEQFF. CDR3 in DNA: TGTGCCACCAGTGTAGGAGGGGGGGCCGAAAATGAGCAGTTCTTC.

This clonotype was seen at least ten times. This chain uses TRBV15 with TRBJ2-6; no reliable D call. From germline, CDR1 is LNHNV and CDR2 YYDKDF (reference sequence). Trimming stripped 8 bases from V and 0 bases from J, with 14 bases between. The CDR3 covers 16 residues. In nucleotides, the CDR3 is TGTGCCACCTCCCGTACCTTCTCCTCTGGGGCCAACGTCCTGACTTTC. It encodes CATSRTFSSGANVLTF.

This clonotype came up many times. The rearrangement joins TRBV7-2 to TRBJ2-3, with a tentative D call TRBD2 (6 bases). The CDR3 totals 16 residues. The germline V gene has CDR1 SGHTA and CDR2 FQGNSA. Trimming pared 2 bases from V and 1 base from J, leaving 13 bases between. The CDR3 loop reads CASSLRAGTGTDTQYF. DNA of the CDR3: TGTGCCAGCAGCTTAAGAGCAGGGACTGGCACAGATACGCAGTATTTT.

The table lists this clonotype with many counts. The chain employs TRBV29-1 and TRBJ2-1; D uncertain. Trimming shortened V by 4 bases and J by 5 bases, and 9 bases separated the two germline ends. Germline V CDR1 and CDR2: SQVTM, ANQGSEA. The CDR3 totals 12 residues. For the CDR3, the DNA is TGCAGCGTTGTATCCAGGAACAATGAGCAGTTCTTC. Encoded protein: CSVVSRNNEQFF.

This clonotype has at least ten counts. The J gene is TRBJ2-5, the V gene TRBV2; D unresolved. This CDR3 comprises 13 residues. From germline, CDR1 is SNHLY and CDR2 FYNNEI. Trimming pared 6 bases from V and 7 bases from J, leaving 15 bases between. The CDR3 DNA reads as TGTGCCAGCAGAGGTGACTTAACGGGGACCCAGTACTTC. Its translation is CASRGDLTGTQYF.

This clonotype appeared many times. J is TRBJ1-1 and V is TRBV29-1, with D unresolved. Germline CDR1 is SQVTM and CDR2 is ANQGSEA. The CDR3 loop spans 12 amino acids. Trimming stripped 7 bases from V and 1 base from J, with 10 bases between. This CDR3 reads CSAERKNTEAFF. Here the CDR3 DNA reads TGCAGCGCAGAAAGGAAGAACACTGAAGCTTTCTTT.

The chain is built from TRBV5-1 and TRBJ2-1; TRBD2 aligns across 11 bases. The CDR3 spans 15 residues. Germline assignment: CDR1 SGHRS and CDR2 YFSETQ. With V trimmed by 2 bases and J by 7 bases, 5 bases remained unmatched. The CDR3 DNA follows: TGCGCCAGCAGCTTTGGCCTAGCGGGGGGTAATGAGCAGTTCTTC. Protein: CASSFGLAGGNEQFF.

This clonotype was recorded many times. The chain joins TRBV24-1 to TRBJ2-5; D not resolved. The CDR3 length is 15 residues. CDR1 is KGHDR and CDR2 is SFDVKD in the germline V gene. V lost 4 bases and J lost 1, with 12 bases in between. This chain's CDR3 is CATSEPSPFQETQYF. In nucleotides, the CDR3 is TGTGCCACCAGTGAACCCTCACCCTTCCAAGAGACCCAGTACTTC.

This chain uses TRBV24-1 with TRBJ2-2; 12 bases are shared with TRBD1. V lost 8 bases and J lost 0; bases outside the gene matches: 9. This CDR3 is built from 18 residues. The germline CDR1 and CDR2 sequences are KGHDR and SFDVKD. This CDR3 is CATTGGQGAGSNTGELFF. CDR3 DNA sequence: TGTGCCACCACGGGGGGACAGGGGGCAGGGTCGAACACCGGGGAGCTGTTTTTT.

This clonotype was recorded a few times. The chain employs TRBV20-1 and TRBJ1-6; possibly TRBD1 for D (6 bases). The V gene lost 6 bases and the J gene lost 9 bases, with 15 bases spanning the gap. The CDR3 sequence is 13 residues long. The germline V gene encodes CDR1 DFQATT and CDR2 SNEGSKA (reference sequence). This chain's CDR3 is CSAVQGMGSPLHF. In nucleotides, the CDR3 is TGCAGTGCCGTTCAGGGGATGGGTTCACCCCTCCACTTT.

Ten or more counts support this clonotype. The rearrangement joins TRBV7-9 to TRBJ2-3; TRBD2 aligns across 10 bases. Germline-derived CDR1 and CDR2 are SEHNR and FQNEAQ (reference sequence). J lost 2 bases, V lost 1 base, and 3 bases had no gene match. CDR3 length equals 16 residues. The CDR3 sequence is CASSLERGGHTDTQYF. The CDR3 coding sequence is TGTGCCAGCAGCTTAGAGCGGGGGGGCCACACAGATACGCAGTATTTT. Based on the CDR3 plus reference TRBV7-9 and TRBJ2-3, the full variable domain is DTGVSQNPRHKITKRGQNVTFRCDPISEHNRLYWYRQTLGQGPEFLTYFQNEAQLEKSRLLSDRFSAERPKGSFSTLEIQRTEQGDSAMYLCASSLERGGHTDTQYFGPGTRLTVL.

This clonotype showed up many times. V and J are TRBV20-1 and TRBJ2-7; D is uncertain. CDR1 DFQATT and CDR2 SNEGSKA come from the germline V gene (reference sequence). The CDR3 spans 13 residues. V lost 3 bases and J lost 2, with 11 bases in between. The DNA for the CDR3 is TGCAGTGCTAGGGATTGGGGAACCTACGAGCAGTACTTC. It specifies CSARDWGTYEQYF.

The chain recombines TRBV12-3 or TRBV12-4 with TRBJ2-1, with 8 bases fitting TRBD1. The CDR3 spans 15 residues. V shed 5 bases and J 10 bases; nucleotides not matched to a gene: 13. The CDR3, as DNA: TGTGCCAGCAGTCGAGGGGATTGGACAGGGACCGAGCAGTTCTTC. Amino acid sequence: CASSRGDWTGTEQFF.

The chain combines TRBV20-1 with TRBJ1-2, with D possibly matching TRBD1 (5 bases). The germline V and J ends were trimmed by 5 bases and 6 bases, with 16 bases remaining between them. This CDR3 region has 13 residues. Germline V CDR1 and CDR2: DFQATT, SNEGSKA (reference sequence). The CDR3 nucleotides are TGCAGTGCTTCCCGGAGGGGATTTAATGGCTACACCTTC. This translates into CSASRRGFNGYTF.

This clonotype was observed at least ten times. The V call is TRBV9, the J call TRBJ2-5; 10 bases line up with TRBD1. Germline values: CDR1 SGDLS, CDR2 YYNGEE. The CDR3 sequence is 15 residues long. Trimming removed 2 bases from V and 4 bases from J; junction bases left unmatched: 5. DNA for the CDR3: TGTGCCAGCAGCGTCACCGGGACAGGGGTAGAGACCCAGTACTTC. Translation: CASSVTGTGVETQYF.

This clonotype was picked up many times. CDR3 loop: CATSDLGQGEETQYF. In DNA form, the CDR3 reads TGTGCCACCAGTGATTTGGGACAGGGAGAGGAGACCCAGTACTTC. The chain couples TRBV24-1 to TRBJ2-5, with 8 positions matching TRBD1. CDR3 length: 15 residues. Germline V gives CDR1 KGHDR, CDR2 SFDVKD. Trimming cost V 0 bases and J 5 bases; bases outside gene matches: 4.

In this sample, this clonotype turned up a few times. The chain recombines TRBV30 with TRBJ2-5; the D gene is possibly TRBD1 (6 bases). The CDR3 loop spans 12 amino acids. Trimming stripped 4 bases from V and 4 bases from J, with 10 bases between. The germline V gene has CDR1 GTSNPN and CDR2 SVGIG (reference sequence). The CDR3 loop reads CAWNMGAETQYF. In DNA, the CDR3 is TGTGCCTGGAACATGGGGGCAGAGACCCAGTACTTC.

Only a few counts were recorded for this clonotype. The genes are TRBV7-8 and TRBJ1-3; D not certain. Trimming took 5 bases from V and 2 from J, leaving 28 bases between them. The CDR3 spans 20 residues. CDR1 is SGHVS, CDR2 FQNEAQ, per germline. The CDR3 spells CASSHLLYHEAGRPGNTIYF. CDR3 nucleotides: TGTGCCAGCAGCCATCTTCTTTACCATGAGGCCGGGAGGCCTGGAAACACCATATATTTT.

There are a few counts of this clonotype. This chain uses TRBV5-1 with TRBJ2-7; 13 nucleotides match TRBD2. The CDR3 spans 18 residues. The germline V gene has CDR1 SGHRS and CDR2 YFSETQ. V dropped 2 bases and J dropped 2; count of bases not matched to a gene: 10. CDR3 residues: CASSLLAGGTDLTYEQYF. As DNA, the CDR3 is TGCGCCAGCAGCTTACTAGCGGGAGGGACCGACCTCACCTACGAGCAGTACTTC.